Presented here are 31 T cell receptor beta chains from one specimen sequenced in a study of patients and donors after allogeneic stem cell transplantation (dated by TCRdb to about 2020). Library generation was performed with RT-PCR. The sequencing machine was a NextSeq 550. TCRdb reran the public reads through fastp at Q25 and MiXCR, keeping productive beta chains. Rows are unified per CDR3 protein, each entry keeping the most common DNA and genes. The table for this sample lists 20,000 to 25,000 distinct CDR3 sequences; about 30% of them were counted only once. The ten biggest clones cover 40% to 55% of the sample. The sample taken for sequencing was blood, either unsorted or a sorted T cell fraction (not recorded which). The receptors were sampled from a human donor who was either an allogeneic HSCT recipient or a stem cell or donor lymphocyte infusion donor (not recorded which). It is not recorded whose cells these are; they may come from a transplant donor.

The chain joins TRBV5-1 to TRBJ2-5; D might be TRBD2 (6 bases). Germline CDR1 and CDR2: SGHRS and YFSETQ. The CDR3 loop spans 14 amino acids. Deletions cut 7 bases from V and 0 bases from J, with 13 bases between. The CDR3 protein is CASFPGLYQETQYF. The DNA for the CDR3 is TGCGCCAGCTTCCCGGGACTTTACCAAGAGACCCAGTACTTC.

This clonotype was seen a handful of times. The chain employs TRBV24-1 and TRBJ1-2; 8 positions agree with TRBD1. V gave up 4 bases and J gave up 3 bases; unmatched junction bases: 3. The CDR3 length is 14 residues. From germline, CDR1 is KGHDR and CDR2 SFDVKD. DNA of the CDR3: TGTGCCACCAGTGACATGACAGGGGACTATGGCTACACCTTC. Translated, it gives CATSDMTGDYGYTF.

The chain joins TRBV12-3 or TRBV12-4 to TRBJ2-3; no firm D call. The length of the CDR3 is 13 residues. The V and J ends lost 2 bases and 4 bases respectively, with 7 bases between them. As DNA, the CDR3 is TGTGCCAGCAGTTTAAGACCGGCAGATACGCAGTATTTT. Protein: CASSLRPADTQYF.

A few counts support this clonotype. The V gene is TRBV4-2, the J gene TRBJ1-6, with D possibly matching TRBD1 (6 bases). CDR3 size: 16 residues. V was cut by 4 bases and J by 10 bases, with 20 bases left in between. The germline CDR1 and CDR2 sequences are LGHNA and YNFKEQ. The CDR3 DNA follows: TGTGCCAGCAGCCTTGAAACCCCAGGGGCTGGATCACCCCTCCACTTT. It yields the protein CASSLETPGAGSPLHF.

This clonotype was observed a handful of times. The chain joins TRBV13 to TRBJ2-1; maybe TRBD2 (6 bases). CDR1 PRHDT and CDR2 FYEKMQ come from the germline V gene (reference sequence). V was pared by 2 bases and J by 6 bases, with 14 bases between. This CDR3 is built from 15 residues. The CDR3 nucleotides read TGTGCCAGCAGCTTAAGAACTAGCAGCGGCAATGAGCAGTTCTTC. Its translation: CASSLRTSSGNEQFF.

This clonotype was observed at least ten times. The gene calls are TRBV21-1 and TRBJ2-5. TRBV21-1 is reported as a pseudogene. The CDR3 runs 16 residues. CDR3 protein: CASSKARTDAQETQYF. The CDR3 DNA is TGTGCCAGCAGCAAAGCGCGAACCGATGCCCAAGAGACCCAGTACTTC.

This clonotype was recorded many times. V is TRBV6-1 and J is TRBJ1-4; TRBD1 aligns across 7 bases. The CDR3 spans 15 residues. CDR1 is MNHNS, CDR2 SASEGT, per germline. The trim removed 1 base at V and 7 bases at J, leaving 6 bases unmatched. The CDR3 DNA follows: TGTGCCAGCAGTGAAGGGAACAGGGGAAGTGAAAAACTGTTTTTT. Translating gives CASSEGNRGSEKLFF.

This clonotype was counted a few times. The chain joins TRBV6-5 to TRBJ1-5; D gene ambiguous. CDR3 length equals 16 residues. V was clipped by 4 bases and J by 2 bases, with 15 bases between them. Germline CDR1 is MNHEY and CDR2 is SVGAGI. The CDR3 nucleotides read TGTGCCAGCAGTTCTTCTTGGGGAACTGGCAATCAGCCCCAGCATTTT. Protein sequence: CASSSSWGTGNQPQHF.

The J gene is TRBJ1-2, the V gene TRBV20-1; D possibly corresponds to TRBD1 (6 bases). CDR1 and CDR2 (germline): DFQATT, SNEGSKA (reference sequence). The V end lost 6 bases, the J end lost 4 bases, and 18 bases lay between the germline ends. The CDR3 sequence is 14 residues long. The CDR3 loop reads CSAQQQGLPYGYTF. The DNA for the CDR3 is TGCAGTGCACAGCAACAGGGACTCCCCTATGGCTACACCTTC.

The chain is built from TRBV10-3 and TRBJ2-3; D is perhaps TRBD2 (5 bases). CDR1 and CDR2 from the germline V gene are ENHRY and SYGVKD. CDR3 length: 14 residues. Trimming cost V 4 bases and J 2 bases, with 10 bases left between them. The CDR3 region is CAISGGPTTDTQYF. As DNA, the CDR3 is TGTGCCATCAGTGGAGGGCCCACCACAGATACGCAGTATTTT.

DNA of the CDR3: TGTGCCAGCAGCCCAGGGAGTAGACTCAATGAGCAGTTCTTC. Protein product: CASSPGSRLNEQFF. This chain joins TRBV12-3 or TRBV12-4 and TRBJ2-1; D may be TRBD1 or TRBD2 (5 bases each). With 6 bases removed from V and 6 bases from J, the gap between germline ends came to 15 bases. This CDR3 is 14 amino acids long.

V and J are TRBV30 and TRBJ2-5, with a weak D call TRBD2 (6 bases). Germline CDR1 GTSNPN, CDR2 SVGIG (reference sequence). This CDR3 has 12 amino acids. V shed 1 base and J shed 4 bases, with 7 bases lying between them. The CDR3 is CAWSGLVETQYF. In DNA, the CDR3 is TGTGCCTGGAGTGGACTAGTAGAGACCCAGTACTTC.

Ten or more counts support this clonotype. This chain joins TRBV14 and TRBJ1-2; unclear D gene. This CDR3 region has 15 residues. In germline, CDR1 is SGHDN, CDR2 FVKESK. Trimming stripped 1 base from V and 0 bases from J, with 9 bases between. CDR3 DNA sequence: TGTGCCAGCAGCCAAGCGGGCGGAGCTAACTATGGCTACACCTTC. It codes for CASSQAGGANYGYTF.

This clonotype was observed a handful of times. V is TRBV5-6 and J is TRBJ2-3; TRBD2 agrees at 7 bases. Per the germline V gene, CDR1 is SGHDT and CDR2 is YYEEEE. J lost 0 bases, V lost 0 bases, and 4 bases had no gene match. The CDR3 contains 16 residues. In DNA form, the CDR3 reads TGTGCCAGCAGCTTGGCAGGTAGCGGGAGCACAGATACGCAGTATTTT. Amino acid sequence: CASSLAGSGSTDTQYF.

The chain is built from TRBV4-3 and TRBJ1-5; the match to TRBD1 covers 7 bases. Trimming took 0 bases from V and 3 from J; bases not matched to a gene: 5. This CDR3 contains 16 residues. CDR1 LGHNA and CDR2 YSLEER come from the germline V gene. The CDR3 coding sequence is TGCGCCAGCAGCCAAGATACGGGACAGTTCAATCAGCCCCAGCATTTT. Translating it yields CASSQDTGQFNQPQHF.

Note on this clonotype: An end of the junction differs from the germline gene, which may be a read error. The genes are TRBV20-1 and TRBJ1-1; 7 nucleotides line up with TRBD1. Germline CDR1 DFQATT, CDR2 SNEGSKA (reference sequence). The CDR3 consists of 13 residues. For the CDR3, the DNA is TGCAGTGCTAGAGGGGGACAGACCACTGAAGCTTACTTT. This codes for CSARGGQTTEAYF.

This clonotype was seen only a few times. The chain couples TRBV9 to TRBJ2-5; possible D gene TRBD2, 7 bases. Looked up from germline, CDR1 is SGDLS and CDR2 is YYNGEE. The CDR3 is made up of 16 amino acids. Trimming pared 0 bases from V and 5 bases from J, leaving 17 bases between. The CDR3 coding sequence is TGTGCCAGCAGCGTAGAGGGGGGGACGGCACGGGAGACCCAGTACTTC. Its translation is CASSVEGGTARETQYF. The variable domain in full, completed from reference TRBV9 and TRBJ2-5, reads DSGVTQTPKHLITATGQRVTLRCSPRSGDLSVYWYQQSLDQGLQFLIQYYNGEERAKGNILERFSAQQFPDLHSELNLSSLELGDSALYFCASSVEGGTARETQYFGPGTRLLVL.

This clonotype was detected only a few times. The chain couples TRBV11-1 to TRBJ1-5, with D tentatively TRBD1 (5 bases). Trimming cost V 9 bases and J 0 bases, with 15 bases left between them. The CDR3 covers 15 residues. From germline, CDR1 is SGHAT and CDR2 FQDESV (reference sequence). For the CDR3, the DNA is TGTGCCAGTCTCCGGGGGGTGGCTAGCAATCAGCCCCAGCATTTT. Its protein product is CASLRGVASNQPQHF.

The chain links TRBV5-1 to TRBJ1-2; tentative D call: TRBD1 (6 bases). The V gene lost 1 base and the J gene lost 10 bases, with 11 bases spanning the gap. Germline V CDR1 and CDR2: SGHRS, YFSETQ. This CDR3 is built from 12 residues. CDR3 loop: CASSLLGQTYTF. The CDR3 coding sequence is TGCGCCAGCAGCTTGCTCGGACAGACCTACACCTTC.

The table lists this clonotype with many counts. The chain employs TRBV18 and TRBJ2-1; 7 nucleotides agree with TRBD2. CDR1 is KGHSH, CDR2 LQKENI, per germline. The CDR3 is 15 residues long. V dropped 3 bases and J dropped 0; count of bases not matched to a gene: 2. CDR3 DNA: TGTGCCAGCTCACCCGGACTAGGCTCCTACAATGAGCAGTTCTTC. Translated, it gives CASSPGLGSYNEQFF.

This clonotype was found many times. CDR3 protein: CASSFVGTTEAFF. The CDR3 DNA reads as TGTGCCAGCAGCTTCGTGGGGACAACTGAAGCTTTCTTT. The chain combines TRBV12-3 or TRBV12-4 with TRBJ1-1; a possible D gene is TRBD1 (6 bases). This CDR3 region has 13 residues. V gave up 6 bases and J gave up 5 bases, with 13 bases separating them.

This clonotype was found many times. V usage is TRBV6-5 and J usage is TRBJ1-4; a possible D gene is TRBD1 (6 bases). The V gene's germline CDR1 is MNHEY and CDR2 SVGAGI. Trimming left V 0 bases short and J 8 bases short, with 10 bases between. CDR3 length: 14 residues. The CDR3 here is CASSYSRGREKLFF. CDR3 nucleotide sequence: TGTGCCAGCAGTTACTCCAGGGGTCGGGAAAAACTGTTTTTT.

This chain connects TRBV13 to TRBJ2-2, with 8 nucleotides matching TRBD1. The V and J ends lost 5 bases and 1 base, in that order; junction bases with no gene match: 6. This CDR3 contains 16 residues. Germline V gene lookup returns CDR1 PRHDT and CDR2 FYEKMQ (reference sequence). This chain's CDR3 is CASSQTGTGNTGELFF. Written as DNA, the CDR3 is TGTGCCAGCAGCCAAACCGGGACAGGGAACACCGGGGAGCTGTTTTTT. Using reference TRBV13 and TRBJ2-2 for the parts outside the CDR3, the full variable domain is AAGVIQSPRHLIKEKRETATLKCYPIPRHDTVYWYQQGPGQDPQFLISFYEKMQSDKGSIPDRFSAQQFSDYHSELNMSSLELGDSALYFCASSQTGTGNTGELFFGEGSRLTVL.

This clonotype was counted a few times. The V gene is TRBV7-8, the J gene TRBJ2-3; 7 nucleotides match TRBD2. Germline CDR1 reads SGHVS; CDR2 reads FQNEAQ. The trim removed 3 bases at V and 1 base at J, leaving 1 base unmatched. This CDR3 is built from 14 residues. CDR3 bases: TGTGCCAGCAGCTTCGGGAGGCGCACAGATACGCAGTATTTT. Its translation: CASSFGRRTDTQYF.

In this sample, this clonotype turned up a few times. This sequence joins TRBV6-5 and TRBJ1-1; the D is unclear. This CDR3 has 14 amino acids. V gave up 0 bases and J gave up 0 bases, with 5 bases separating them. In germline, CDR1 is MNHEY, CDR2 SVGAGI. The chain's CDR3 is CASSYSRVNTEAFF. As DNA, the CDR3 is TGTGCCAGCAGTTACTCGAGGGTGAACACTGAAGCTTTCTTT.

This clonotype was recorded many times. The chain combines TRBV7-3 with TRBJ1-2, with D tentatively TRBD1 (6 bases). In germline, CDR1 is SGHTA, CDR2 FQGTGA. Trimming took 5 bases from V and 4 from J, leaving 11 bases between them. This CDR3 comprises 13 residues. The DNA for the CDR3 is TGTGCCAGCAGCCTACAGGGAGGCTATGGCTACACCTTC. As protein: CASSLQGGYGYTF.

The chain employs TRBV12-3 or TRBV12-4 and TRBJ1-2; the D gene is possibly TRBD1 (6 bases). V lost 5 bases to trimming and J lost 10 bases, with 17 bases between them. CDR3 length equals 13 residues. CDR3 sequence: CASSLHYRVDYTF. In DNA form, the CDR3 reads TGTGCCAGCAGTCTCCATTACAGGGTAGACTACACCTTC.

This clonotype occurred a few times. The rearrangement joins TRBV7-3 to TRBJ2-2; 8 bases fit TRBD1. This CDR3 contains 16 residues. Germline V lookup: CDR1 SGHTA, CDR2 FQGTGA. With 2 bases clipped from V and 2 bases from J, the junction kept 4 bases outside the gene matches. This CDR3 is CASSLHGQGNTGELFF. The DNA of the CDR3 is TGTGCCAGCAGCTTACATGGACAGGGTAACACCGGGGAGCTGTTTTTT.

This clonotype was counted a few times. V gene TRBV10-3 combines with J gene TRBJ2-3; no reliable D call. The CDR3 sequence is 13 residues long. Per germline, CDR1 ENHRY and CDR2 SYGVKD. V lost 4 bases to trimming and J lost 3 bases, with 8 bases between them. CDR3 bases: TGTGCCATCAGTGGAGGACGGACAGATACGCAGTATTTT. Translated, it gives CAISGGRTDTQYF.

This clonotype was counted a few times. The V gene is TRBV6-5, the J gene TRBJ1-5; 8 bases are shared with TRBD1. The CDR3 totals 14 residues. The germline gives CDR1 MNHEY, CDR2 SVGAGI. Trimming at V came to 6 bases and at J to 3 bases, leaving 4 bases not matched to a gene. This CDR3 reads CASSRTGNNQPQHF. The CDR3 DNA reads as TGTGCCAGCAGCCGGACAGGGAACAATCAGCCCCAGCATTTT.

The V gene is TRBV6-6, the J gene TRBJ1-5; D is possibly TRBD1 (5 bases). The CDR3 runs to 14 residues. CDR1 is MNHNY and CDR2 is SVGAGI in the germline V gene (reference sequence). V lost 5 bases, J lost 3 bases, and 11 bases lay in between. CDR3 region: CASSAQGPNQPQHF. CDR3 bases: TGTGCCAGCAGTGCCCAGGGTCCCAATCAGCCCCAGCATTTT.